The following is a T cell receptor (beta chain) sequence with its context. Its antigen is unknown. The CDR3 has 16 amino acids. CDR1 and CDR2 (germline): LNHDA, SQIVND (reference sequence). J lost 7 bases, V lost 1 base, and 6 bases had no gene match. The source of the sample is a study of T cell responses to AZD1222 COVID-19 vaccine. Study-wide results and limits: Clonal diversity was possibly underestimated, and white British individuals and females predominated among donors. Unmutated variant regions are reportedly the target of nearly half of TCRs that are spike-specific.

This table comes from immunoSEQ multiplex PCR, and its TCRdb copy is limited to in-frame clones, with some not included. The data show roughly 80,000 clones, approximately 90% seen once. This clonotype originated in an adult who received the AZD1222 COVID-19 vaccine. The chain employs TRBV19 and TRBJ1-5; 11 bases line up with TRBD1. The sample consisted of peripheral blood, taken 28 days after the second AZD1222 dose. The CDR3 DNA is TGTGCCAGTAGTATAGGGACAGGGGGCGGGAGGCAGCCCCAGCATTTT. It codes for CASSIGTGGGRQPQHF.